Sequencing of this TCR beta chain was carried out in a study of breast tumors, draining lymph nodes, adjacent tissues. Note on this clonotype: This likely comes from a read error, as the CDR3 has no conserved phenylalanine or tryptophan at its end.

Breast cancer patients provided tissue from their axillary draining lymph nodes. Each CDR3 protein is one row after TCRdb ran MiXCR on the multiplex PCR reads. The sample shows about 140,000 distinct CDR3 sequences, about 31% of them seen only once. There are 16 residues in the CDR3. V was cut by 0 bases and J by 6 bases, with 17 bases left in between. Looked up from germline, CDR1 is SGHTA and CDR2 is FQGNSA. The receptor comes from a female donor with breast cancer. Some clones in this sample may be carry-over from other donors' samples. This rearrangement joins TRBV7-2 to TRBJ1-2, with D perhaps TRBD1 (5 bases). The specimen sequenced was axillary lymph node tissue. This chain's CDR3 is CASSLAGAERTHGYTY. The CDR3 coding sequence is TGTGCCAGCAGCTTAGCCGGGGCAGAGCGCACCCATGGCTACACCTAC.